This T cell receptor beta chain was sequenced for a study of Graves' ophthalmopathy and Graves' hyperthyroidism. The CDR3 spans 16 residues. The germline CDR1 and CDR2 sequences are LNHDA and SQIVND (reference sequence). RNA served as the template for amplifying TCR beta CDR3 regions. HTBI primers were used in a first-round RT-PCR, which preceded a second-round multiplex PCR. One entry per CDR3 protein results from TCRdb running MiXCR on the multiplex PCR reads. The sample lists 240,000 or so distinct CDR3 sequences, 45% occurring once. Establishment of the diagnosis relied upon clinical symptoms, serum thyroxine, TRAb, thyroid ultrasound and orbital computed tomography. PBMCs came from 7.5 to 10 ml of fresh peripheral blood. Comment on this clonotype: The junction shows a germline mismatch at one end, possibly a read error.

The chain is built from TRBV19 and TRBJ1-1; D ambiguous. The TCR comes from an adult man with Graves' ophthalmopathy. Sequenced input: peripheral blood. In nucleotides, the CDR3 is TGTGCCAGTAGTATAGGGGCAGGATCGTCGAACACTGGAGCTTTCTTT. Protein product: CASSIGAGSSNTGAFF.